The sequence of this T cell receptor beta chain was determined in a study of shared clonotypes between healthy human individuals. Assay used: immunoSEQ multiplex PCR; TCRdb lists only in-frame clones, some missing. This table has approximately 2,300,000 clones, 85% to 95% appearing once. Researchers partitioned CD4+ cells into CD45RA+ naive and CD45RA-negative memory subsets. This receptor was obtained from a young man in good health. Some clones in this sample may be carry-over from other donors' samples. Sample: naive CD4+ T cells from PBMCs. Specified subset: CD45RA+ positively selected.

CDR3 loop: CASSSSGTTGYNEQFF. The CDR3 nucleotides are TGCGCCAGCAGCTCGTCCGGGACTACCGGTTACAATGAGCAGTTCTTC. The chain has TRBV5-1 and TRBJ2-1; 7 bases map to TRBD2. CDR3 size: 16 residues. The germline CDR1 and CDR2 sequences are SGHRS and YFSETQ. V was clipped by 3 bases and J by 4 bases; unmatched bases: 10.